This TCR beta chain was captured in a study of neurological immune-mediated disorders. Findings and caveats of the study: The greatest TCR clonal expansion occurred in HTLV-1-associated myelopathy and the least in multiple sclerosis, which fell below healthy controls.

Germline CDR1 and CDR2: SGHTA and FQGNSA. Deletions cut 2 bases from V and 5 bases from J, with 11 bases between. The CDR3 runs 14 residues. Volunteers at a blood bank in Maryland, USA, were the healthy controls. Preparation of the unsorted libraries drew on 2 million PBMCs stored at -80 C. This clonotype was seen ten or more times. Its cognate antigen is unknown. TCRdb reanalysed the 5' RACE reads using MiXCR and keeps one entry per CDR3 protein. The sample comprises tens of thousands of distinct CDR3 sequences, 6.5% to 8.5% of which are singletons, and 4.5% to 5% rests with the top ten. Source material: PBMCs. The rearrangement uses TRBV7-2 and TRBJ2-3; D is perhaps TRBD1 or TRBD2 (6 bases each). The clonotype was recovered from a woman aged 40 to 55 in good health. CDR3 DNA: TGTGCCAGCAGCTTACAACAGGGAGGAGATACGCAGTATTTT. It yields the protein CASSLQQGGDTQYF.